This T cell receptor (beta chain) was sequenced for a study of blood T cells in healthy people across ages. This clonotype showed up many times. Alongside a J-beta primer mix, a sample-barcoded 5' primer served in a second PCR lasting 7 to 11 cycles. TCRdb passed the 5' RACE reads through MiXCR, listing each CDR3 protein once. The sample lists some 790,000 distinct CDR3 sequences, more than 25% occurring once. The sequence was collected from a woman aged 80 or over in good health. Sequencing was carried out using blood.

The CDR3, as DNA: TGCGCCAGCAGCCAAGATAATTTGGCCACCGGGGAGCTGTTTTTT. Translated, it gives CASSQDNLATGELFF. The gene calls are TRBV4-3 and TRBJ2-2; no reliable D call. V lost 0 bases and J lost 4, with 9 bases in between. The CDR3 length is 15 residues. The germline CDR1 and CDR2 sequences are LGHNA and YSLEER.